The 27 T cell receptor beta chains below come from one sample, sequenced in a study of T cell changes during pregnancy in multiple sclerosis. Data came from immunoSEQ multiplex PCR; TCRdb stores just in-frame clones and leaves some out. The sample has 55,000 to 80,000 clones; approximately 93% are singletons. The sample consisted of CD8+ T cells from peripheral blood mononuclear cells, taken in the second trimester of pregnancy. The receptors here all came from a female donor with multiple sclerosis, enrolled in a pregnancy study.

The rearrangement links TRBV5-4 to TRBJ2-7, with TRBD1 identical over 9 bases. Germline CDR1 is SGHNT and CDR2 is YYREEE (reference sequence). After removal of 0 bases from V and 6 bases from J, the junction contained 1 base not matched to a gene. This CDR3 is 13 amino acids long. CDR3 coding DNA: TGTGCCAGCAGCTTGGACAGGGGGCGCGAGCAGTACTTC. This codes for CASSLDRGREQYF.

The chain has TRBV4-3 and TRBJ2-3; maybe TRBD1 (5 bases). Deletions cut 0 bases from V and 6 bases from J, with 13 bases between. Per germline, CDR1 LGHNA and CDR2 YSLEER. This CDR3 region has 15 residues. The CDR3 spells CASSQEIPGRDTQYF. In DNA, the CDR3 is TGCGCCAGCAGCCAAGAGATCCCAGGGCGGGATACGCAGTATTTT.

This chain connects TRBV27 to TRBJ2-1; D unclear. The germline gives CDR1 MNHEY, CDR2 SMNVEV (reference sequence). The CDR3 sequence is 13 residues long. Trimming took off 7 bases at V and 3 bases at J, with 10 bases between the two ends. The CDR3 DNA is TGTGCCAGCAAGAGTGTGGTCTACAATGAGCAGTTCTTC. Amino acid sequence: CASKSVVYNEQFF.

A single count supports this clone. The CDR3 nucleotides read TGTGCCAGTAGTATAGGTGGTGGAGGCTACGAGCAGTACTTC. Translation: CASSIGGGGYEQYF. The V call is TRBV19, the J call TRBJ2-7, with a possible D match to TRBD2 (5 bases). This CDR3 contains 14 residues. CDR1 and CDR2 from the germline V gene are LNHDA and SQIVND (reference sequence). The V end was cut by 1 base, the J end by 3 bases, with 10 bases between.

The rearrangement links TRBV19 to TRBJ2-3, with TRBD2 matching over 8 bases. From germline, CDR1 is LNHDA and CDR2 SQIVND (reference sequence). The CDR3 contains 16 residues. Trimming removed 7 bases from V and 5 bases from J; junction bases left unmatched: 14. As DNA, the CDR3 is TGTGCCAGTATATCAACCGCAGCGGGGGCCCGAGATACGCAGTATTTT. Translation gives CASISTAAGARDTQYF.

The DNA of the CDR3 is TGTGCCAGCAGCCCTAGCGGGAGGGGCTACGAGGGGCAGTACTTC. It codes for CASSPSGRGYEGQYF. The chain is built from TRBV9 and TRBJ2-7, with 12 bases identical to TRBD2. Germline CDR1 SGDLS, CDR2 YYNGEE. CDR3 size: 15 residues. Germline trimming cut 4 bases from V and 9 bases from J; bases unmatched to any gene: 11.

The genes are TRBV5-1 and TRBJ2-7; D possibly corresponds to TRBD1 (5 bases). V was pared by 4 bases and J by 3 bases, with 14 bases between. The CDR3 covers 14 residues. The V gene's germline CDR1 is SGHRS and CDR2 YFSETQ. CDR3 bases: TGCGCCAGCAGCAGGGGCCAATTAAACTACGAGCAGTACTTC. Translated: CASSRGQLNYEQYF.

The V and J genes are TRBV28 and TRBJ2-5; D may be TRBD2 (5 bases). The CDR3 runs 13 residues. Between the trimmed V and J ends, which lost 5 bases and 5 bases, there was a span of 12 bases. Germline V gives CDR1 MDHEN, CDR2 SYDVKM. Here the CDR3 reads CASSPRGWETQYF. For the CDR3, the DNA is TGTGCCAGCAGTCCCCGGGGATGGGAGACCCAGTACTTC.

The genes are TRBV14 and TRBJ2-7; possible D gene TRBD2, 6 bases. Germline CDR1 reads SGHDN; CDR2 reads FVKESK. V was cut by 1 base and J by 5 bases, with 15 bases left in between. CDR3 size: 15 residues. CDR3 in amino acids: CASSQAPGTGDEQYF. As DNA, the CDR3 is TGTGCCAGCAGCCAAGCTCCGGGGACTGGGGACGAGCAGTACTTC.

This sequence joins TRBV6-5 and TRBJ1-1; TRBD1 matches at 7 bases. There are 14 residues in the CDR3. Germline V gene lookup returns CDR1 MNHEY and CDR2 SVGAGI. J was trimmed by 5 bases and V by 2 bases; bases with no gene match: 5. The DNA for the CDR3 is TGTGCCAGCAGTTACCAGGGGGATGGGACTGAAGCTTTCTTT. Translating it yields CASSYQGDGTEAFF.

V is TRBV5-4 and J is TRBJ2-7; 11 bases match TRBD1. From germline, CDR1 is SGHNT and CDR2 YYREEE (reference sequence). The CDR3 has 16 amino acids. V shed 5 bases, J shed 2 bases, and the junction held 9 bases outside the gene matches. Written as DNA, the CDR3 is TGTGCCAGCAGTCAATCGCCGGGACAGGGGGCCTACGAGCAGTACTTC. Residues: CASSQSPGQGAYEQYF.

The V call is TRBV7-9, the J call TRBJ1-2; D might be TRBD1 (5 bases). Deletions cut 2 bases from V and 2 bases from J, with 12 bases between. The germline V gene encodes CDR1 SEHNR and CDR2 FQNEAQ (reference sequence). There are 15 residues in the CDR3. The CDR3 loop is CASSLIPGPNYGYTF. In DNA, the CDR3 is TGTGCCAGCAGCTTAATCCCAGGGCCGAACTATGGCTACACCTTC.

Only one count was recorded for this clone. The chain employs TRBV27 and TRBJ2-1, with 14 bases aligning to TRBD2. The junction had 7 bases not matched to a gene; V was cut back by 0 bases and J by 9 bases. The CDR3 covers 17 residues. Germline lookup yields CDR1 MNHEY and CDR2 SMNVEV (reference sequence). The CDR3 sequence is CASSLSRTSGRQGEQFF. The CDR3 nucleotides read TGTGCCAGCAGTTTATCCCGGACTAGCGGGAGGCAGGGTGAGCAGTTCTTC.

In its sample, this clone was seen once. The rearrangement uses TRBV7-2 and TRBJ2-1; TRBD2 might be the D (6 bases). Germline CDR1 and CDR2: SGHTA and FQGNSA. Trimming cost V 0 bases and J 8 bases, with 20 bases left between them. This CDR3 has 17 residues. CDR3 sequence: CASSLARSGEEIDEQFF. CDR3 nucleotides: TGTGCCAGCAGCTTAGCGCGGTCGGGGGAGGAGATCGATGAGCAGTTCTTC.

The chain is built from TRBV18 and TRBJ2-3, with TRBD1 matching 8 bases. CDR1 and CDR2 from the germline V gene are KGHSH and LQKENI. V trimming: 2 bases; J trimming: 4 bases; junction bases outside the gene matches: 5. CDR3 length: 15 amino acids. In DNA form, the CDR3 reads TGTGCCAGCTCACCATCAGGGGGCCTGGCAGATACGCAGTATTTT. It encodes CASSPSGGLADTQYF. The full variable domain, completed using reference TRBV18 and TRBJ2-3, is NAGVMQNPRHLVRRRGQEARLRCSPMKGHSHVYWYRQLPEEGLKFMVYLQKENIIDESGMPKERFSAEFPKEGPSILRIQQVVRGDSAAYFCASSPSGGLADTQYFGPGTRLTVL.

V gene TRBV13 combines with J gene TRBJ2-7, with TRBD2 matching over 11 bases. CDR3 length: 15 residues. V dropped 1 base and J dropped 5; count of bases not matched to a gene: 4. CDR1 and CDR2 from the germline V gene are PRHDT and FYEKMQ (reference sequence). The CDR3 DNA reads as TGTGCCAGCAGCTTAGCTACTAGCGGGAGTCACGAGCAGTACTTC. Translating it yields CASSLATSGSHEQYF.

The chain uses TRBV4-2 and TRBJ2-7; 12 nucleotides line up with TRBD2. Germline V lookup: CDR1 LGHNA, CDR2 YNFKEQ. The J segment lost 6 bases and the V segment lost 0 bases, leaving 9 bases of the junction unmatched. The CDR3 is 17 residues long. This chain's CDR3 is CASSQDRNLAGGLEQYF. CDR3 sequence (DNA): TGTGCCAGCAGCCAAGATCGGAATCTAGCGGGAGGGCTCGAGCAGTACTTC.

The chain joins TRBV4-3 to TRBJ1-5; D remains ambiguous. Trimming took 0 bases from V and 4 from J, leaving 4 bases between them. Germline V gene lookup returns CDR1 LGHNA and CDR2 YSLEER. The CDR3 consists of 13 residues. The CDR3 is CASSQDSNQPQHF. The CDR3 DNA reads as TGCGCCAGCAGCCAAGACAGTAATCAGCCCCAGCATTTT.

This rearrangement joins TRBV4-1 to TRBJ2-7; maybe TRBD2 (6 bases). Trimming pared 4 bases from V and 4 bases from J, leaving 20 bases between. Per the germline V gene, CDR1 is MGHRA and CDR2 is YSYEKL. The length of the CDR3 is 16 residues. The CDR3: CASSPLPGDALYEQYF. The CDR3 nucleotides read TGCGCCAGCAGCCCCCTCCCGGGGGACGCTCTTTACGAGCAGTACTTC.

This chain uses TRBV27 with TRBJ2-7; D might be TRBD2 (5 bases). Germline V gene data show CDR1 as MNHEY and CDR2 as SMNVEV (reference sequence). Trimming stripped 5 bases from V and 1 base from J, with 15 bases between. The CDR3 runs 15 residues. CDR3 DNA sequence: TGTGCCAGCAGTCCTTTGAGGGCTATATCCTACGAGCAGTACTTC. Protein: CASSPLRAISYEQYF.

The chain recombines TRBV19 with TRBJ2-7; 7 bases fit TRBD2. CDR1 is LNHDA and CDR2 is SQIVND in the germline V gene (reference sequence). The CDR3 is 14 residues long. V shed 6 bases and J 4 bases; nucleotides not matched to a gene: 9. The CDR3 spells CASSGASGSYEQYF. The CDR3 region has the DNA TGTGCCAGTAGCGGGGCTAGCGGATCTTACGAGCAGTACTTC.

This clone has a single count. The CDR3 protein is CASNKVRTTNTEAFF. DNA for the CDR3: TGTGCCAGCAATAAGGTCAGAACGACAAACACTGAAGCTTTCTTT. The chain joins TRBV27 to TRBJ1-1; D ambiguous. V was shortened by 7 bases and J by 2 bases, with 17 bases between the two germline ends. CDR3 size: 15 residues. Germline V gene lookup returns CDR1 MNHEY and CDR2 SMNVEV (reference sequence).

This chain links TRBV11-2 with TRBJ2-2, with 7 bases that match TRBD1. The germline V gene encodes CDR1 SGHAT and CDR2 FQNNGV. V lost 5 bases to trimming and J lost 3 bases; unmatched junction nucleotides: 3. This CDR3 has 14 amino acids. CDR3 sequence (DNA): TGTGCCAGCAGCCTCGGGACAGACACCGGGGAGCTGTTTTTT. It specifies CASSLGTDTGELFF.

The sample holds one count of this clone. The chain joins TRBV30 to TRBJ2-3, with 7 bases matching TRBD2. Germline V gene sequence: CDR1 GTSNPN, CDR2 SVGIG (reference sequence). Trimming took 3 bases from V and 3 from J; bases not matched to a gene: 12. CDR3 length: 16 residues. CDR3 loop: CAWREYGGRGTDTQYF. The CDR3 nucleotides read TGTGCCTGGAGGGAATATGGGGGGAGGGGAACAGATACGCAGTATTTT. The full variable domain, its missing parts supplied by reference TRBV30 and TRBJ2-3, is SQTIHQWPATLVQPVGSPLSLECTVEGTSNPNLYWYRQAAGRGLQLLFYSVGIGQISSEVPQNLSASRPQDRQFILSSKKLLLSDSGFYLCAWREYGGRGTDTQYFGPGTRLTVL.

The chain couples TRBV6-1 to TRBJ1-1; D is unclear. With 2 bases removed from V and 6 bases from J, the gap between germline ends came to 4 bases. The CDR3 sequence is 11 residues long. Germline V gene sequence: CDR1 MNHNS, CDR2 SASEGT. CDR3 loop: CASSELSEAFF. The CDR3, as DNA: TGTGCCAGCAGTGAATTATCTGAAGCTTTCTTT.

The V call is TRBV7-3, the J call TRBJ2-1; D might be TRBD2 (6 bases). From germline, CDR1 is SGHTA and CDR2 FQGTGA. The ends were cut back, 5 bases at V and 10 bases at J, with 15 bases in the middle. The length of the CDR3 is 13 residues. This CDR3 reads CASSVTRFQEQFF. The CDR3 DNA reads TGTGCCAGCAGCGTGACTAGGTTTCAGGAGCAGTTCTTC. Drawing the rest from reference TRBV7-3 and TRBJ2-1, the complete variable domain is GAGVSQTPSNKVTEKGKYVELRCDPISGHTALYWYRQSLGQGPEFLIYFQGTGAADDSGLPNDRFFAVRPEGSVSTLKIQRTERGDSAVYLCASSVTRFQEQFFGPGTRLTVL.

V gene TRBV10-3 combines with J gene TRBJ2-3; 8 bases are a match to TRBD2. The germline V gene encodes CDR1 ENHRY and CDR2 SYGVKD. The CDR3 sequence is 16 residues long. With 3 bases clipped from V and 0 bases from J, the junction kept 5 bases outside the gene matches. The CDR3 protein is CAISDSAGGSTDTQYF. The CDR3 DNA reads as TGTGCCATCAGTGATTCTGCGGGAGGCAGCACAGATACGCAGTATTTT.